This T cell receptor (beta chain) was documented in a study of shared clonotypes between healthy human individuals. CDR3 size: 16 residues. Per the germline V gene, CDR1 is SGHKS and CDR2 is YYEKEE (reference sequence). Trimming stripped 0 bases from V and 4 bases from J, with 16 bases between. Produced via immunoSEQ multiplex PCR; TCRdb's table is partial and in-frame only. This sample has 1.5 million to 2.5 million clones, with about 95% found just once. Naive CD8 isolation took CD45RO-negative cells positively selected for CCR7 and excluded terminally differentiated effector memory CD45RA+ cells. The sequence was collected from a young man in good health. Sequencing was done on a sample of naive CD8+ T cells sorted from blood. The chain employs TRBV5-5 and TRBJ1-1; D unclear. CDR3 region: CASSLGFAGWSTEAFF. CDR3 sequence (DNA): TGTGCCAGCAGCTTGGGGTTTGCGGGATGGTCCACTGAAGCTTTCTTT.